This entry lists 24 T cell receptor beta chains sequenced from one sample in a study of identical twins. TCRdb fed the 5' RACE reads into MiXCR, producing one record per CDR3 protein. The sample consists of 470,000 or so distinct CDR3 sequences, 24% of them appearing once. The same data also went into a second study, on T cells expressing NK-cell markers.

Sequencing was performed on CD4+ T cells sorted from blood. The receptors derive from a young woman in good health.

This clonotype was seen only a few times. The chain links TRBV24-1 to TRBJ2-3; 8 nucleotides align to TRBD2. Per germline, CDR1 KGHDR and CDR2 SFDVKD. The trim removed 5 bases at V and 2 bases at J, leaving 5 bases unmatched. CDR3 length: 15 amino acids. The CDR3 sequence is CATSGSGRSTDTQYF. The CDR3 bases are TGTGCCACCAGTGGAAGCGGGAGATCCACAGATACGCAGTATTTT.

This clonotype is a singleton in its sample. This sequence joins TRBV11-2 and TRBJ2-1, with 8 bases lining up with TRBD2. From germline, CDR1 is SGHAT and CDR2 FQNNGV. Trimming at V came to 1 base and at J to 10 bases, leaving 6 bases not matched to a gene. There are 14 residues in the CDR3. In nucleotides, the CDR3 is TGTGCCAGCAGCTTAGCGGCGGGAGGTGGCGAGCAGTTCTTC. Amino acid sequence: CASSLAAGGGEQFF.

This chain joins TRBV7-2 and TRBJ2-1; 8 positions match TRBD2. The CDR3 loop spans 16 amino acids. The V gene end was trimmed by 2 bases and the J gene end by 2 bases; junction bases not matched to a gene: 5. Germline values: CDR1 SGHTA, CDR2 FQGNSA. The CDR3 DNA reads TGTGCCAGCAGCTTAAGCGGGAGTGTAACCTACAATGAGCAGTTCTTC. Translating it yields CASSLSGSVTYNEQFF.

The chain couples TRBV18 to TRBJ2-1; D not certain. Looked up from germline, CDR1 is KGHSH and CDR2 is LQKENI. The CDR3 consists of 13 residues. Deletions cut 0 bases from V and 8 bases from J, with 8 bases between. This chain's CDR3 is CASSPPTLDEQFF. The CDR3, as DNA: TGTGCCAGCTCACCACCGACCTTGGATGAGCAGTTCTTC. The entire variable domain, with the rest obtained from reference TRBV18 and TRBJ2-1, is as follows: NAGVMQNPRHLVRRRGQEARLRCSPMKGHSHVYWYRQLPEEGLKFMVYLQKENIIDESGMPKERFSAEFPKEGPSILRIQQVVRGDSAAYFCASSPPTLDEQFFGPGTRLTVL.

This clonotype was seen only a few times. This chain connects TRBV10-3 to TRBJ1-2; D gene unclear. Looked up from germline, CDR1 is ENHRY and CDR2 is SYGVKD. The CDR3 is 13 residues long. The V end was cut by 4 bases, the J end by 8 bases, with 14 bases between. The CDR3 spells CAISGLASGGYTF. The CDR3 region has the DNA TGTGCCATCAGTGGACTGGCCTCAGGCGGCTACACCTTC.

V is TRBV7-8 and J is TRBJ2-1, with 14 bases matching TRBD2. This CDR3 has 18 amino acids. Germline assignment: CDR1 SGHVS and CDR2 FQNEAQ. The trim removed 1 base at V and 5 bases at J, leaving 7 bases unmatched. The CDR3, as DNA: TGTGCCAGCAGCTTAGTCGGGACTAGCGGGAGTATCCACAATGAGCAGTTCTTC. Its protein product is CASSLVGTSGSIHNEQFF. Looking up the rest from reference TRBV7-8 and TRBJ2-1 gives the full variable domain: GAGVSQSPRYKVAKRGQDVALRCDPISGHVSLFWYQQALGQGPEFLTYFQNEAQLDKSGLPSDRFFAERPEGSVSTLKIQRTQQEDSAVYLCASSLVGTSGSIHNEQFFGPGTRLTVL.

This chain uses TRBV19 with TRBJ2-5, with D tentatively TRBD1 (5 bases). This CDR3 contains 14 residues. V lost 7 bases and J lost 2, with 14 bases in between. CDR1 is LNHDA, CDR2 SQIVND, per germline (reference sequence). The CDR3 DNA follows: TGTGCCAGTATGGGAAGGGGTGTTCAAGAGACCCAGTACTTC. Translating it yields CASMGRGVQETQYF.

The chain is built from TRBV6-5 and TRBJ1-4, with a possible D match to TRBD1 (6 bases). Germline V gene data show CDR1 as MNHEY and CDR2 as SVGAGI. The CDR3 consists of 13 residues. The ends were cut back, 0 bases at V and 7 bases at J, with 6 bases in the middle. CDR3 in DNA: TGTGCCAGCAGTTACTCCAGGGGTGAAAAACTGTTTTTT. Its translation is CASSYSRGEKLFF.

At least ten counts were recorded for this clonotype. The chain joins TRBV12-3 or TRBV12-4 to TRBJ2-1; 7 bases agree with TRBD1. Trimming took 1 base from V and 7 from J; bases not matched to a gene: 7. The CDR3 sequence is 15 residues long. CDR3 protein: CASSLEAGGYNEQFF. The CDR3 DNA reads TGTGCCAGCAGTTTAGAGGCAGGGGGATATAATGAGCAGTTCTTC.

There are a few counts of this clonotype. The rearrangement links TRBV2 to TRBJ2-1; 10 nucleotides line up with TRBD2. This CDR3 contains 17 residues. Germline CDR1 reads SNHLY; CDR2 reads FYNNEI. V lost 2 bases to trimming and J lost 4 bases; unmatched junction nucleotides: 8. The CDR3 loop reads CASSEFRSSGGYNEQFF. CDR3 sequence (DNA): TGTGCCAGCAGTGAATTTCGGAGTAGCGGGGGGTACAATGAGCAGTTCTTC.

A few counts support this clonotype. The rearrangement uses TRBV12-3 or TRBV12-4 and TRBJ2-5; D perhaps matches TRBD2 (6 bases). The CDR3 consists of 14 residues. Trimming left V 4 bases short and J 3 bases short, with 12 bases between. DNA for the CDR3: TGTGCCAGCAGTTCCCGGGACTCCAAAGAGACCCAGTACTTC. Translated, it gives CASSSRDSKETQYF.

This clonotype appeared a few times. The rearrangement links TRBV10-3 to TRBJ2-1, with TRBD2 as a possible D gene (5 bases). The germline V gene has CDR1 ENHRY and CDR2 SYGVKD. V gave up 11 bases and J gave up 9 bases, with 20 bases separating them. The length of the CDR3 is 13 residues. CDR3 sequence (DNA): TGTGCCTCGGCCTGGGGTGAAGCGGCTGAGCAGTTCTTC. Encoded protein: CASAWGEAAEQFF.

The rearrangement links TRBV3-1 to TRBJ1-3; 7 positions match TRBD1. V shed 7 bases, J shed 0 bases, and the junction held 3 bases outside the gene matches. CDR3 length: 14 residues. Germline CDR1 and CDR2: LGHDT and YNNKEL (reference sequence). CDR3 protein: CASIDRASGNTIYF. As DNA, the CDR3 is TGTGCCAGCATAGACAGGGCCTCTGGAAACACCATATATTTT.

This chain links TRBV5-6 with TRBJ2-7, with 10 bases aligning to TRBD1. CDR3 length: 16 amino acids. V lost 6 bases to trimming and J lost 5 bases; unmatched junction nucleotides: 14. The germline V gene has CDR1 SGHDT and CDR2 YYEEEE. The CDR3 coding sequence is TGTGCCAGCAACCTTAGACAGGGGGCGCGGTCCCACGAGCAGTACTTC. This translates into CASNLRQGARSHEQYF.

The chain combines TRBV20-1 with TRBJ1-4, with D perhaps TRBD1 (5 bases). The germline CDR1 and CDR2 sequences are DFQATT and SNEGSKA (reference sequence). CDR3 length equals 14 residues. V was pared by 0 bases and J by 7 bases, with 12 bases between. The CDR3 sequence: CSARDPSGGEKLFF. CDR3 nucleotide sequence: TGCAGTGCTAGAGATCCGTCGGGGGGTGAAAAACTGTTTTTT.

This clonotype appeared a few times. This chain links TRBV15 with TRBJ1-3; D may be TRBD1 (6 bases). Germline assignment: CDR1 LNHNV and CDR2 YYDKDF (reference sequence). CDR3 length: 14 amino acids. V was pared by 8 bases and J by 6 bases, with 17 bases between. DNA of the CDR3: TGTGCCACCGGTCTCCGGGACATTACAAACACCATATATTTT. The encoded protein is CATGLRDITNTIYF.

This clonotype was detected only a few times. The CDR3: CASSLKPSGSSYNEQFF. As DNA, the CDR3 is TGCGCCAGCAGCTTGAAACCAAGCGGGAGCTCCTACAATGAGCAGTTCTTC. V gene TRBV5-1 combines with J gene TRBJ2-1; 8 nucleotides match TRBD2. Germline trimming cut 1 base from V and 0 bases from J; bases unmatched to any gene: 6. The CDR3 extends over 17 amino acids. CDR1 and CDR2 (germline): SGHRS, YFSETQ. Full variable domain (outside the CDR3, taken from reference TRBV5-1 and TRBJ2-1): KAGVTQTPRYLIKTRGQQVTLSCSPISGHRSVSWYQQTPGQGLQFLFEYFSETQRNKGNFPGRFSGRQFSNSRSEMNVSTLELGDSALYLCASSLKPSGSSYNEQFFGPGTRLTVL.

V gene TRBV5-1 combines with J gene TRBJ2-2, with no clear D. The V and J ends lost 0 bases and 2 bases respectively, with 8 bases between them. Germline assignment: CDR1 SGHRS and CDR2 YFSETQ. The CDR3 length is 15 residues. CDR3 coding DNA: TGCGCCAGCAGCTTGGTGACTCCTAACACCGGGGAGCTGTTTTTT. This translates into CASSLVTPNTGELFF.

This clonotype was counted a few times. V is TRBV2 and J is TRBJ1-5, with D possibly being TRBD1 (5 bases). The germline gives CDR1 SNHLY, CDR2 FYNNEI. V dropped 4 bases and J dropped 2 bases, with 9 bases sitting between them. CDR3 size: 14 residues. This CDR3 is CASSAETGNQPQHF. In DNA form, the CDR3 reads TGTGCCAGCAGTGCGGAGACAGGCAATCAGCCCCAGCATTTT. The full variable domain, rest sourced from reference TRBV2 and TRBJ1-5, is EPEVTQTPSHQVTQMGQEVILRCVPISNHLYFYWYRQILGQKVEFLVSFYNNEISEKSEIFDDQFSVERPDGSNFTLKIRSTKLEDSAMYFCASSAETGNQPQHFGDGTRLSIL.

This clonotype has only a few counts. The chain is built from TRBV5-1 and TRBJ1-6; 10 bases agree with TRBD1. J was trimmed by 7 bases and V by 5 bases; bases with no gene match: 6. In germline, CDR1 is SGHRS, CDR2 YFSETQ. The CDR3 spans 15 residues. CDR3 coding DNA: TGCGCCAGCAGTCTAATGACAGGGGGCAATTCACCCCTCCACTTT. This encodes CASSLMTGGNSPLHF.

The chain uses TRBV29-1 and TRBJ2-3; 11 bases align to TRBD1. The germline V gene has CDR1 SQVTM and CDR2 ANQGSEA. The CDR3 runs 17 residues. J was trimmed by 4 bases and V by 5 bases; bases with no gene match: 14. CDR3 residues: CSVSGQGALNGADTQYF. CDR3 DNA: TGCAGCGTTTCCGGACAGGGGGCACTTAATGGAGCAGATACGCAGTATTTT.

This clonotype was counted a few times. The J gene is TRBJ2-7, the V gene TRBV6-6; 7 bases map to TRBD2. Germline CDR1 is MNHNY and CDR2 is SVGAGI (reference sequence). The CDR3 extends over 11 amino acids. Trimming at V came to 8 bases and at J to 5 bases, leaving 3 bases not matched to a gene. The CDR3 reads CASGGRDEQYF. The CDR3 nucleotides are TGTGCCAGCGGAGGGAGGGACGAGCAGTACTTC.

This clonotype was counted only a few times. The rearrangement uses TRBV12-3 or TRBV12-4 and TRBJ2-2; tentatively, D is TRBD1 or TRBD2 (5 bases each). This CDR3 is 16 amino acids long. Between the trimmed V and J ends, which lost 2 bases and 4 bases, there was a span of 14 bases. The CDR3 DNA follows: TGTGCCAGCAGTTTACCGGGGACCGCGCGCACCGGGGAGCTGTTTTTT. This translates into CASSLPGTARTGELFF.

In this sample, this clonotype turned up a few times. This rearrangement joins TRBV10-3 to TRBJ1-5; 9 positions agree with TRBD1. Unmatched junction bases numbered 3, after V lost 6 bases and J lost 6 bases. CDR1 is ENHRY and CDR2 is SYGVKD in the germline V gene. This CDR3 has 13 residues. The CDR3 DNA sequence: TGTGCCATCAGGGGACAGGGCCTTCAGCCCCAGCATTTT. Protein sequence: CAIRGQGLQPQHF.